This T cell receptor beta chain was captured by sequencing in a study of blood T cell repertoires in COVID-19. Study overall: Sources were T cells, B-cell-depleted T cells, or PBMCs; the material itself was cDNA or gDNA.

Deletions cut 4 bases from V and 7 bases from J, with 22 bases between. Germline assignment: CDR1 LNHDA and CDR2 SQIVND (reference sequence). This CDR3 contains 16 residues. Clones were read by immunoSEQ multiplex PCR, and TCRdb kept only the in-frame ones, dropping some. The table shows about 150,000 clones, with about 85% occurring only once. The source of this sequence is a man aged 55 to 70 with COVID-19, enrolled during active disease. This chain links TRBV19 with TRBJ1-2; D is perhaps TRBD1 (6 bases). Sequencing used peripheral blood. The CDR3 DNA reads TGTGCCAGTAGTACAGACCGGGACACAAGACAAGGTGGCTACACCTTC. It yields the protein CASSTDRDTRQGGYTF.